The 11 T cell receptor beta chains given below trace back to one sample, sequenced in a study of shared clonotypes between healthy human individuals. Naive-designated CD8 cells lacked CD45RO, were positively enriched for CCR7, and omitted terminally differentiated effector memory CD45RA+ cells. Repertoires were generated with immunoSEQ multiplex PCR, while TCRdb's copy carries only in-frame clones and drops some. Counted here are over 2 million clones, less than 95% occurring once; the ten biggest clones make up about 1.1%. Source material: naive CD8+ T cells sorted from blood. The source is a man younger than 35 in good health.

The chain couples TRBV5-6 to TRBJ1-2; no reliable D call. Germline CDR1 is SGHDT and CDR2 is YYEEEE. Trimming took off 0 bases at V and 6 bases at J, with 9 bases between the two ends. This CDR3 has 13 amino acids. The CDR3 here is CASSLDPSDGYTF. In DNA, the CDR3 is TGTGCCAGCAGCTTGGACCCATCTGATGGCTACACCTTC. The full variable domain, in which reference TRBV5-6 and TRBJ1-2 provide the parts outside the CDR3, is DAGVTQSPTHLIKTRGQQVTLRCSPKSGHDTVSWYQQALGQGPQFIFQYYEEEERQRGNFPDRFSGHQFPNYSSELNVNALLLGDSALYLCASSLDPSDGYTFGSGTRLTVV.

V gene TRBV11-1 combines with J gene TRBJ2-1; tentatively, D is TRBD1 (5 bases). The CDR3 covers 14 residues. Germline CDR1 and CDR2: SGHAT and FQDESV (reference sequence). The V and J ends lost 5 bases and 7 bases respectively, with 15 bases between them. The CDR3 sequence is CASSQGLSRNEQFF. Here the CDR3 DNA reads TGTGCCAGCAGCCAGGGCCTGAGTCGGAATGAGCAGTTCTTC.

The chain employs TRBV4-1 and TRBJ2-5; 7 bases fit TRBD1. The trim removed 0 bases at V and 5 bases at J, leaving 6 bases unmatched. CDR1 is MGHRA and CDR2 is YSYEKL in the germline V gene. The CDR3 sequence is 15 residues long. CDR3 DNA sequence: TGCGCCAGCAGCCAAGATGAACAGGGGTGGGAGACCCAGTACTTC. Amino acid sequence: CASSQDEQGWETQYF.

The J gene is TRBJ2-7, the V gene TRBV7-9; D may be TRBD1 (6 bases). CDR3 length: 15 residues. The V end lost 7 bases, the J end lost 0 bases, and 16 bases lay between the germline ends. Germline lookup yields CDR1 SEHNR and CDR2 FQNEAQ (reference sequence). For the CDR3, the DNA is TGTGCCAGCACCCAAGGACAGCACAGCTCCTACGAGCAGTACTTC. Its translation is CASTQGQHSSYEQYF.

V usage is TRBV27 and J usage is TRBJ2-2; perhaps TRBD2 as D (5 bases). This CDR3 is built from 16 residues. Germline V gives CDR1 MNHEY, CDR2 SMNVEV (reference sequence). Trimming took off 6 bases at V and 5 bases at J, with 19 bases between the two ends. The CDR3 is CASSSPRTSGTGELFF. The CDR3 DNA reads TGTGCCAGCAGCTCCCCGCGCACTAGTGGGACCGGGGAGCTGTTTTTT.

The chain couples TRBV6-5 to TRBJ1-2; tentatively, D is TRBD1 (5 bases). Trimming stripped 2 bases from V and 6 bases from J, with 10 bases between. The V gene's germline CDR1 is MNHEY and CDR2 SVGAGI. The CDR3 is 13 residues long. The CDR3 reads CASSYGGFNGYTF. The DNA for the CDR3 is TGTGCCAGCAGTTACGGGGGATTTAATGGCTACACCTTC.

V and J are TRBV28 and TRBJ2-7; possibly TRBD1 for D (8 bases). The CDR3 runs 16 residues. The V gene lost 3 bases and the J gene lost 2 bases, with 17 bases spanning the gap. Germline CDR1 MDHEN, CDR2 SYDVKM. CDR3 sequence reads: CASSFPTGGGPYEQYF. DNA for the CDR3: TGTGCCAGCAGTTTCCCCACAGGGGGGGGCCCCTACGAGCAGTACTTC.

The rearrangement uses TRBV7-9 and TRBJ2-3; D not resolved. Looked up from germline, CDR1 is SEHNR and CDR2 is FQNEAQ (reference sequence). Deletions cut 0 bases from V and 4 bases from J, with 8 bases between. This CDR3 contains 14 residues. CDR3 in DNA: TGTGCCAGCAGCTTAGCGGGGTTCCCAGATACGCAGTATTTT. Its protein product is CASSLAGFPDTQYF.

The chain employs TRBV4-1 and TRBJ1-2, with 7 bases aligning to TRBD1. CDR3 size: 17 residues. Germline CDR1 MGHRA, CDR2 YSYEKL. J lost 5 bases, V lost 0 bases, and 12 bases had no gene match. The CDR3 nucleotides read TGCGCCAGCAGCCAAGATCAAGGGGGCGTGATACTGTATGGCTACACCTTC. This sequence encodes CASSQDQGGVILYGYTF.

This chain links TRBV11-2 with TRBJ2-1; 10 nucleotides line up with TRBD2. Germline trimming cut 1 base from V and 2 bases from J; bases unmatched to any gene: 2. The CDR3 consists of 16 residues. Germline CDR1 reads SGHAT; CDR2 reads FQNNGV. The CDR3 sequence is CASSLVLAGAYNEQFF. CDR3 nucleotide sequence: TGTGCCAGCAGCTTAGTTCTAGCGGGAGCCTACAATGAGCAGTTCTTC.

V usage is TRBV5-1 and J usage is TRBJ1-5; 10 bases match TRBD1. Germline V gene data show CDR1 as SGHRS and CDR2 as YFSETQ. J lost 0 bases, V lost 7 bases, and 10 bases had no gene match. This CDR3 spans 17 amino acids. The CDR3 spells CASRSGTGDISNQPQHF. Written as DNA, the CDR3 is TGCGCCAGCCGGTCCGGGACAGGGGATATTAGCAATCAGCCCCAGCATTTT. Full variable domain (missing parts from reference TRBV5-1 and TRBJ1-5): KAGVTQTPRYLIKTRGQQVTLSCSPISGHRSVSWYQQTPGQGLQFLFEYFSETQRNKGNFPGRFSGRQFSNSRSEMNVSTLELGDSALYLCASRSGTGDISNQPQHFGDGTRLSIL.